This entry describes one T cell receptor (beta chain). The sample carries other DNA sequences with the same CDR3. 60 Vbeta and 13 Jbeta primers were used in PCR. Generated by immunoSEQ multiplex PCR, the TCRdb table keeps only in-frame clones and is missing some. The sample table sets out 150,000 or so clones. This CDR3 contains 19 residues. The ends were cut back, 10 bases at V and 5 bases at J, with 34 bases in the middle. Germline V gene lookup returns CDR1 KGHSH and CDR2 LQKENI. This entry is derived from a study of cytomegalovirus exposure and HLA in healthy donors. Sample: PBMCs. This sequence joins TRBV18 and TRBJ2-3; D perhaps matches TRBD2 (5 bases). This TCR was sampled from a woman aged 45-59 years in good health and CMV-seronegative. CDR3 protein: CATPPLIGEGVIKGDTQYF. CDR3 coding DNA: TGTGCCACTCCCCCACTAATTGGAGAGGGAGTCATTAAGGGAGATACGCAGTATTTT.